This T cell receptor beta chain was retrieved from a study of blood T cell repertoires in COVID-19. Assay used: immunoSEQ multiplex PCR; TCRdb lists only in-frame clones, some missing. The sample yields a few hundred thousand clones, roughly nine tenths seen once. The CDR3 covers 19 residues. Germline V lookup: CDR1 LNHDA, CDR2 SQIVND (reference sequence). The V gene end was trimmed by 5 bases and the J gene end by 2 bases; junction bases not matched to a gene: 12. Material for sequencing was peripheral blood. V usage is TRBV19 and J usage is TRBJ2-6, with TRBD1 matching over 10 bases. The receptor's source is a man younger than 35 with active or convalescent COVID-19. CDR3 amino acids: CASSPSWDRGSPGANVLTF. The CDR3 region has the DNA TGTGCCAGTAGTCCCTCCTGGGACAGGGGATCGCCTGGGGCCAACGTCCTGACTTTC.